These 25 T cell receptor beta chains were sequenced from one sample in a study of blood T cell repertoires in COVID-19. Sequencing used immunoSEQ multiplex PCR; TCRdb keeps in-frame clones, though not all of them. The top ten clones hold more than 15% of a sample with more than 100,000 clones, about 80% of them seen once. The source material was peripheral blood. These receptors came from a man in his sixties with active or convalescent COVID-19.

This clone was picked up one time. This chain uses TRBV9 with TRBJ1-3; 10 bases are shared with TRBD1. V dropped 4 bases and J dropped 4; count of bases not matched to a gene: 17. This CDR3 contains 19 residues. Looked up from germline, CDR1 is SGDLS and CDR2 is YYNGEE. The CDR3 DNA reads as TGTGCCAGCAGCTTTAGGCCGGGACAGGGGACCCTAGCAGGAAACACCATATATTTT. It is translated as CASSFRPGQGTLAGNTIYF.

This clone was seen more than once but under ten times. This chain connects TRBV5-4 to TRBJ1-6; D is perhaps TRBD1 (5 bases). The length of the CDR3 is 12 residues. V was pared by 10 bases and J by 5 bases, with 10 bases between. Per the germline V gene, CDR1 is SGHNT and CDR2 is YYREEE (reference sequence). CDR3: CAGQQNNSPLHF. CDR3 nucleotides: TGTGCCGGACAACAAAATAATTCACCCCTCCACTTT.

The V call is TRBV5-6, the J call TRBJ2-1; maybe TRBD2 (6 bases). CDR1 SGHDT and CDR2 YYEEEE come from the germline V gene. V lost 3 bases and J 5 bases, leaving 9 bases between the germline ends. The CDR3 has 13 residues. CDR3 coding DNA: TGTGCCAGCAGCTCAGGACTAAACAATGAGCAGTTCTTC. Encoded protein: CASSSGLNNEQFF. Variable domain in full (rest from reference TRBV5-6 and TRBJ2-1): DAGVTQSPTHLIKTRGQQVTLRCSPKSGHDTVSWYQQALGQGPQFIFQYYEEEERQRGNFPDRFSGHQFPNYSSELNVNALLLGDSALYLCASSSGLNNEQFFGPGTRLTVL.

The chain links TRBV27 to TRBJ1-2; 8 bases match TRBD1. Germline-derived CDR1 and CDR2 are MNHEY and SMNVEV (reference sequence). The CDR3 is 14 amino acids. The V segment lost 6 bases and the J segment 2 bases; nucleotides outside the gene matches: 5. The CDR3 is CASRPWDRNYGYTF. The CDR3 nucleotides read TGTGCCAGCAGACCCTGGGACAGGAACTATGGCTACACCTTC.

A few counts support this clone. The chain recombines TRBV2 with TRBJ2-7; TRBD1 is a possible D gene (7 bases). The V gene lost 6 bases and the J gene lost 2 bases, with 14 bases spanning the gap. Per germline, CDR1 SNHLY and CDR2 FYNNEI. This CDR3 contains 14 residues. The CDR3 region is CASSLEGATYEQYF. The CDR3 nucleotides read TGTGCCAGCAGCCTGGAGGGGGCTACCTACGAGCAGTACTTC.

This clone was found a few times. The rearrangement uses TRBV11-3 and TRBJ2-3; a possible D gene is TRBD1 (6 bases). The CDR3 extends over 16 amino acids. Germline lookup yields CDR1 SGHNT and CDR2 YENEEA. Between the trimmed V and J ends, which lost 3 bases and 2 bases, there was a span of 15 bases. The CDR3 coding sequence is TGTGCCAGCAGCTTGTCTCAGGGGACCAACACAGATACGCAGTATTTT. Encoded protein: CASSLSQGTNTDTQYF.

CDR3 bases: TGTGCCAGCAGTGAAATCTTGCAGGGGTCTTACTACGAGCAGTACTTC. It is translated as CASSEILQGSYYEQYF. This chain connects TRBV6-1 to TRBJ2-7; D perhaps matches TRBD1 (6 bases). Germline loops: CDR1 MNHNS, CDR2 SASEGT. V lost 2 bases and J lost 3, with 17 bases in between. The CDR3 length is 16 residues.

This chain joins TRBV14 and TRBJ2-4, with 9 bases lining up with TRBD1. The CDR3 contains 15 residues. The trim removed 3 bases at V and 9 bases at J, leaving 9 bases unmatched. Looked up from germline, CDR1 is SGHDN and CDR2 is FVKESK. CDR3 region: CASSQVRDRASIQYF. Written as DNA, the CDR3 is TGTGCCAGCAGCCAGGTCCGGGACAGGGCCAGCATTCAGTACTTC.

J is TRBJ1-1 and V is TRBV19; D gene uncertain. The CDR3 runs 13 residues. Between the trimmed V and J ends, which lost 9 bases and 0 bases, there was a span of 11 bases. Germline V gene sequence: CDR1 LNHDA, CDR2 SQIVND (reference sequence). DNA for the CDR3: TGTGCCAGCCGACAACTCCTGAACACTGAAGCTTTCTTT. It yields the protein CASRQLLNTEAFF.

Ten or more counts support this clone. The chain couples TRBV15 to TRBJ1-5, with TRBD1 matching 7 bases. From germline, CDR1 is LNHNV and CDR2 YYDKDF (reference sequence). After removal of 4 bases from V and 3 bases from J, the junction contained 6 bases not matched to a gene. The CDR3 loop spans 15 amino acids. In DNA form, the CDR3 reads TGTGCCACCAGCAAAGACGGACAGGTCAATCAGCCCCAGCATTTT. Protein product: CATSKDGQVNQPQHF.

This chain connects TRBV5-1 to TRBJ2-3; 7 bases are a match to TRBD1. CDR1 and CDR2 from the germline V gene are SGHRS and YFSETQ. J gave up 1 base and V 7 bases, and 12 bases lay outside the gene matches. The CDR3 is 16 residues long. CDR3 in DNA: TGCGCCAGCCTCCCCGAGGGACAGAGGGGCACAGATACGCAGTATTTT. Protein product: CASLPEGQRGTDTQYF. The whole variable domain, filled in from reference TRBV5-1 and TRBJ2-3, reads KAGVTQTPRYLIKTRGQQVTLSCSPISGHRSVSWYQQTPGQGLQFLFEYFSETQRNKGNFPGRFSGRQFSNSRSEMNVSTLELGDSALYLCASLPEGQRGTDTQYFGPGTRLTVL.

This chain links TRBV30 with TRBJ2-2; D gene unclear. Germline-derived CDR1 and CDR2 are GTSNPN and SVGIG (reference sequence). With 0 bases removed from V and 1 base from J, the gap between germline ends came to 6 bases. This CDR3 region has 14 residues. The CDR3 DNA sequence: TGTGCCTGGAGTGTAACTGTGAACACCGGGGAGCTGTTTTTT. Translation: CAWSVTVNTGELFF.

This clone appeared a few times. The V and J genes are TRBV6-5 and TRBJ2-5; 12 bases are a match to TRBD2. CDR1 is MNHEY and CDR2 is SVGAGI in the germline V gene. This CDR3 comprises 16 residues. The V gene end was trimmed by 4 bases and the J gene end by 2 bases; junction bases not matched to a gene: 5. The CDR3 region has the DNA TGTGCCAGCAGTTCAGGGACTAGCGGGTATCAAGAGACCCAGTACTTC. This gives the protein CASSSGTSGYQETQYF.

The chain is built from TRBV25-1 and TRBJ2-2; 14 nucleotides line up with TRBD2. This CDR3 comprises 17 residues. Trimming removed 9 bases from V and 1 base from J; junction bases left unmatched: 7. Germline CDR1 and CDR2: MGHDK and SYGVNS. The CDR3 is CASKGTSGSWNTGELFF. The CDR3 DNA reads TGTGCCAGTAAAGGGACTAGCGGGAGTTGGAACACCGGGGAGCTGTTTTTT.

The V call is TRBV5-5, the J call TRBJ2-1; 9 nucleotides align to TRBD2. Per the germline V gene, CDR1 is SGHKS and CDR2 is YYEKEE (reference sequence). This CDR3 is 17 amino acids long. The J segment lost 6 bases and the V segment lost 4 bases, leaving 14 bases of the junction unmatched. The CDR3 protein is CASSVSLAGVLGNEQFF. The CDR3 DNA follows: TGTGCCAGCAGCGTTTCCTTAGCGGGAGTTCTGGGCAATGAGCAGTTCTTC.

V usage is TRBV5-1 and J usage is TRBJ1-2; 9 bases are a match to TRBD1. Germline CDR1 reads SGHRS; CDR2 reads YFSETQ. The junction had 4 bases not matched to a gene; V was cut back by 0 bases and J by 7 bases. The CDR3 has 14 residues. This chain's CDR3 is CASSLGLTGGGYTF. The DNA for the CDR3 is TGCGCCAGCAGCTTGGGCCTGACAGGGGGTGGCTACACCTTC.

The genes are TRBV2 and TRBJ2-3; a possible D gene is TRBD2 (5 bases). Germline V gene sequence: CDR1 SNHLY, CDR2 FYNNEI. The CDR3 runs to 14 residues. V was clipped by 6 bases and J by 2 bases, with 12 bases between them. The CDR3 nucleotides are TGTGCCAGCAGGGGTCCCGGGAACACAGATACGCAGTATTTT. It translates to CASRGPGNTDTQYF.

The chain's CDR3 is CAVSGLAVQETQYF. CDR3 DNA sequence: TGTGCCGTTTCGGGACTAGCGGTCCAAGAGACCCAGTACTTC. The chain links TRBV2 to TRBJ2-5; 11 bases match TRBD2. Germline loops: CDR1 SNHLY, CDR2 FYNNEI. The V and J ends lost 11 bases and 1 base, in that order; junction bases with no gene match: 6. The CDR3 runs 14 residues.

The genes are TRBV19 and TRBJ1-6, with unresolved D. The germline V gene encodes CDR1 LNHDA and CDR2 SQIVND (reference sequence). The CDR3 consists of 17 residues. Trimming removed 5 bases at V and 0 bases at J, with 14 bases between. CDR3 region: CASSFDTVSSYNSPLHF. The DNA of the CDR3 is TGTGCCAGTAGTTTCGATACCGTCAGCTCCTATAATTCACCCCTCCACTTT.

This chain joins TRBV2 and TRBJ2-5; D perhaps matches TRBD1 (5 bases). The CDR3 runs 13 residues. V lost 7 bases and J 4 bases, leaving 13 bases between the germline ends. Germline CDR1 is SNHLY and CDR2 is FYNNEI. This CDR3 is CASIRGTAETQYF. For the CDR3, the DNA is TGTGCCAGCATAAGGGGAACGGCAGAGACCCAGTACTTC.

The chain couples TRBV18 to TRBJ2-5; 9 bases agree with TRBD1. The CDR3 is 16 amino acids. The germline gives CDR1 KGHSH, CDR2 LQKENI. Trimming took 0 bases from V and 6 from J; bases not matched to a gene: 8. Written as DNA, the CDR3 is TGTGCCAGCTCACCACCCCTCACAGGGGGCTTGAAGACCCAGTACTTC. It yields the protein CASSPPLTGGLKTQYF. The whole variable domain, filled in from reference TRBV18 and TRBJ2-5, reads NAGVMQNPRHLVRRRGQEARLRCSPMKGHSHVYWYRQLPEEGLKFMVYLQKENIIDESGMPKERFSAEFPKEGPSILRIQQVVRGDSAAYFCASSPPLTGGLKTQYFGPGTRLLVL.

This chain links TRBV4-2 with TRBJ2-1; possible D gene TRBD2, 5 bases. Germline-derived CDR1 and CDR2 are LGHNA and YNFKEQ. The V end was cut by 3 bases, the J end by 7 bases, with 16 bases between. CDR3 length equals 15 residues. CDR3 nucleotides: TGTGCCAGCAGCCAGATTGGGCTAGCAAGAAATGAGCAGTTCTTC. Protein sequence: CASSQIGLARNEQFF.

This sequence joins TRBV5-1 and TRBJ1-5, with 7 positions matching TRBD1. V lost 1 base and J lost 9; bases outside the gene matches: 16. This CDR3 has 17 residues. Germline CDR1 reads SGHRS; CDR2 reads YFSETQ. The CDR3 DNA reads as TGCGCCAGCAGCTTGTTTCCCAGGGGGAGGCGGTATGTGCCCCAGCATTTT. Amino acid sequence: CASSLFPRGRRYVPQHF.

The V call is TRBV5-4, the J call TRBJ2-7, with 8 bases that match TRBD2. Trimming removed 4 bases from V and 0 bases from J; junction bases left unmatched: 9. Per the germline V gene, CDR1 is SGHNT and CDR2 is YYREEE (reference sequence). This CDR3 region has 16 residues. DNA for the CDR3: TGTGCCAGCAGCCCGGGGGGGGGCGGGCTCTCCTACGAGCAGTACTTC. As protein: CASSPGGGGLSYEQYF.

The chain combines TRBV28 with TRBJ1-1, with D perhaps TRBD1 (5 bases). The CDR3 has 14 amino acids. Germline V CDR1 and CDR2: MDHEN, SYDVKM. V was clipped by 3 bases and J by 1 base, with 9 bases between them. The chain's CDR3 is CASSLLDRNTEAFF. The CDR3 DNA follows: TGTGCCAGCAGTTTGCTTGACAGGAACACTGAAGCTTTCTTT.